These 3 T cell receptor beta chains came from one sample sequenced in a study of T cell changes during pregnancy in multiple sclerosis. TCRdb's copy holds only in-frame clones and misses some; the assay was immunoSEQ multiplex PCR. Of tens of thousands of clones detected, around 92% appear once; the ten largest clones hold 26%. This specimen consisted of CD8+ T cells from peripheral blood mononuclear cells, obtained before pregnancy. These receptors all stem from a female donor with multiple sclerosis, enrolled in a pregnancy study.

This clone has a single count. This chain joins TRBV29-1 and TRBJ1-2, with TRBD1 matching over 8 bases. The trim removed 3 bases at V and 6 bases at J, leaving 0 bases unmatched. CDR3 length equals 11 residues. Looked up from germline, CDR1 is SQVTM and CDR2 is ANQGSEA. The CDR3 coding sequence is TGCAGCGTTGAGGACAGGGATGGCTACACCTTC. Translated, it gives CSVEDRDGYTF.

This sequence joins TRBV14 and TRBJ2-1; D is unresolved. CDR3 length: 16 amino acids. The V gene lost 4 bases and the J gene lost 0 bases, with 13 bases spanning the gap. Germline CDR1 SGHDN, CDR2 FVKESK. CDR3 sequence reads: CASSPPSASSYNEQFF. CDR3 DNA sequence: TGTGCCAGCAGCCCCCCCAGCGCGAGCTCCTACAATGAGCAGTTCTTC.

The chain carries TRBV9 and TRBJ1-1; tentatively, D is TRBD1 (5 bases). V dropped 0 bases and J dropped 4 bases, with 10 bases sitting between them. The CDR3 length is 14 residues. Germline CDR1 is SGDLS and CDR2 is YYNGEE. The CDR3 here is CASSVGGGTTEAFF. The CDR3 bases are TGTGCCAGCAGCGTAGGGGGCGGAACCACTGAAGCTTTCTTT. Using reference TRBV9 and TRBJ1-1 for the parts outside the CDR3, the full variable domain is DSGVTQTPKHLITATGQRVTLRCSPRSGDLSVYWYQQSLDQGLQFLIQYYNGEERAKGNILERFSAQQFPDLHSELNLSSLELGDSALYFCASSVGGGTTEAFFGQGTRLTVV.